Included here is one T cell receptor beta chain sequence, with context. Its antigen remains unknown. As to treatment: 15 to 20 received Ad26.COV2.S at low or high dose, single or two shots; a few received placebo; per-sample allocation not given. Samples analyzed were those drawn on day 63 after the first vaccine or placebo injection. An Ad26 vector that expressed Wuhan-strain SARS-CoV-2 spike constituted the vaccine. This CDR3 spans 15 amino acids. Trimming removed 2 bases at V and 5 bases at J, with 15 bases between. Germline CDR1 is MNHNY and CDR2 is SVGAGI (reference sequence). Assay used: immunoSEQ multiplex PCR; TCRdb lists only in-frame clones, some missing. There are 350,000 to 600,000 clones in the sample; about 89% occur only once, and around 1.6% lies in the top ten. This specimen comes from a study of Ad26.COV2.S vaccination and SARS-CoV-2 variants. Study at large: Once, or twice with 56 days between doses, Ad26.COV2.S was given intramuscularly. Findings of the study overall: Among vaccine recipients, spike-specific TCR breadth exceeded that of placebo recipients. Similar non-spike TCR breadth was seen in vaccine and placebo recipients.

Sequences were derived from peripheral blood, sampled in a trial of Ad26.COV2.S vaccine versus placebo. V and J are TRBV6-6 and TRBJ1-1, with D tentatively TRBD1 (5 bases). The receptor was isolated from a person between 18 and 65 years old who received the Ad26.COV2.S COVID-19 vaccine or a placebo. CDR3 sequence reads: CASSYEGSGRTEAFF. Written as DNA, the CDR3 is TGTGCCAGCAGTTACGAGGGGTCTGGTAGGACTGAAGCTTTCTTT.